These 15 T cell receptor beta chains were all obtained from the same sample, sequenced in a study of cytomegalovirus exposure and HLA in healthy donors. A multiplex PCR was run with 60 Vbeta primers and 13 Jbeta primers. Sequencing was performed with immunoSEQ multiplex PCR; in TCRdb, only in-frame clones are kept and a portion is missing. The data show about 100,000 clones, 77% seen once. The specimen sequenced was PBMCs. The receptors shown here come from a male donor in good health and CMV-seropositive.

The V gene is TRBV7-6, the J gene TRBJ2-5, with 7 nucleotides matching TRBD1. V dropped 5 bases and J dropped 3; count of bases not matched to a gene: 3. The CDR3 extends over 13 amino acids. Germline CDR1 and CDR2: SGHVS and FNYEAQ. As DNA, the CDR3 is TGTGCCAGCAGCCTGACAGGGAAAGAGACCCAGTACTTC. Residues: CASSLTGKETQYF.

V usage is TRBV2 and J usage is TRBJ2-5; D gene uncertain. The CDR3 runs 15 residues. With 6 bases removed from V and 0 bases from J, the gap between germline ends came to 14 bases. Germline V gene sequence: CDR1 SNHLY, CDR2 FYNNEI. The DNA of the CDR3 is TGTGCCAGCAGGTACTGGGCCGAATACCAAGAGACCCAGTACTTC. It specifies CASRYWAEYQETQYF.

The J gene is TRBJ1-1, the V gene TRBV29-1; 7 positions match TRBD1. The CDR3 has 11 residues. After removal of 4 bases from V and 8 bases from J, the junction contained 4 bases not matched to a gene. Germline loops: CDR1 SQVTM, CDR2 ANQGSEA. CDR3 nucleotides: TGCAGCGTTGCCCGGGACAGAGAAGCTTTCTTT. Amino acids: CSVARDREAFF.

This chain connects TRBV7-6 to TRBJ2-2; 8 bases map to TRBD2. The germline V gene encodes CDR1 SGHVS and CDR2 FNYEAQ. J was trimmed by 4 bases and V by 5 bases; bases with no gene match: 9. The CDR3 has 16 residues. This chain's CDR3 is CASSPAGGGTTGELFF. CDR3 DNA sequence: TGTGCCAGCAGCCCCGCGGGGGGAGGAACCACCGGGGAGCTGTTTTTT.

The rearrangement links TRBV7-9 to TRBJ2-5; 7 bases line up with TRBD2. The CDR3 consists of 14 residues. The germline V gene encodes CDR1 SEHNR and CDR2 FQNEAQ (reference sequence). J lost 7 bases, V lost 3 bases, and 8 bases had no gene match. The CDR3, as DNA: TGTGCCAGCAGCTTGGAGGGCTCGGGGGGGACCCAGTACTTC. Its translation is CASSLEGSGGTQYF.

This chain connects TRBV28 to TRBJ1-2; maybe TRBD1 (6 bases). The CDR3 is 14 residues long. Germline-derived CDR1 and CDR2 are MDHEN and SYDVKM. V was clipped by 5 bases and J by 7 bases, with 17 bases between them. The CDR3 DNA follows: TGTGCCAGCAGTACGCCGGGGGGGGCGCTTGGCTACACCTTC. Residues: CASSTPGGALGYTF.

The chain uses TRBV18 and TRBJ2-1; 8 bases fit TRBD2. J was trimmed by 5 bases and V by 4 bases; bases with no gene match: 7. Per the germline V gene, CDR1 is KGHSH and CDR2 is LQKENI. The CDR3 totals 15 residues. CDR3 in amino acids: CASSLSGGPNNEQFF. CDR3 bases: TGTGCCAGCTCACTATCGGGAGGGCCGAACAATGAGCAGTTCTTC.

This clone has just one count. The chain employs TRBV4-2 and TRBJ2-1, with no clear D. Deletions cut 4 bases from V and 0 bases from J, with 10 bases between. This CDR3 is 15 amino acids long. Germline CDR1 reads LGHNA; CDR2 reads YNFKEQ. CDR3 protein: CASSPSVPSYNEQFF. The CDR3 nucleotides are TGTGCCAGCAGCCCATCAGTCCCCTCCTACAATGAGCAGTTCTTC.

V usage is TRBV14 and J usage is TRBJ2-1, with 11 nucleotides matching TRBD1. In germline, CDR1 is SGHDN, CDR2 FVKESK. V lost 2 bases, J lost 8 bases, and 14 bases stayed unmatched. This CDR3 region has 18 residues. Here the CDR3 DNA reads TGTGCCAGCAGCCAACCCAACCCCGGGACAGGGGGAAGGGATGAGCAGTTCTTC. This encodes CASSQPNPGTGGRDEQFF.

This chain connects TRBV2 to TRBJ1-1; D not resolved. CDR1 is SNHLY, CDR2 FYNNEI, per germline. This CDR3 is 11 amino acids long. V shed 8 bases and J shed 6 bases, with 10 bases lying between them. CDR3 amino acids: CASHGRAEAFF. CDR3 DNA sequence: TGTGCCAGCCATGGTAGAGCTGAAGCTTTCTTT.

The chain carries TRBV6-6 and TRBJ2-1; maybe TRBD2 (6 bases). V lost 7 bases and J 8 bases, leaving 18 bases between the germline ends. The CDR3 loop spans 14 amino acids. The germline CDR1 and CDR2 sequences are MNHNY and SVGAGI (reference sequence). CDR3 bases: TGTGCCAGCACCGGAGCGGGCCGAGGGTATGAGCAGTTCTTC. Translating it yields CASTGAGRGYEQFF.

This chain uses TRBV6-1 with TRBJ2-7; TRBD2 agrees at 7 bases. Per germline, CDR1 MNHNS and CDR2 SASEGT. The CDR3 extends over 18 amino acids. Unmatched junction bases numbered 13, after V lost 2 bases and J lost 0 bases. The CDR3 DNA reads TGTGCCAGCAGTGAATCCCGTCCAGCGGGGTTCAGCTCCTACGAGCAGTACTTC. This sequence encodes CASSESRPAGFSSYEQYF.

This sequence joins TRBV5-1 and TRBJ2-5, with 8 bases identical to TRBD1. Gene TRBJ2-7 matches the end of the DNA better, so the J call may be wrong. CDR1 and CDR2 (germline): SGHRS, YFSETQ. CDR3 length: 15 amino acids. CDR3 residues: CASSLTPGQESEQYF. The CDR3 DNA follows: TGCGCCAGCAGCTTGACTCCGGGACAGGAAAGCGAGCAGTACTTC.

The rearrangement joins TRBV5-1 to TRBJ2-7, with D unclear. The length of the CDR3 is 14 residues. V gave up 0 bases and J gave up 3 bases, with 10 bases separating them. CDR1 is SGHRS, CDR2 YFSETQ, per germline. CDR3 residues: CASSLGSTYYEQYF. The CDR3 DNA reads as TGCGCCAGCAGCTTGGGATCAACCTACTACGAGCAGTACTTC.

This clone was observed a few times. The J gene is TRBJ2-2, the V gene TRBV11-3; 8 nucleotides align to TRBD1. The CDR3 is 15 amino acids. The germline gives CDR1 SGHNT, CDR2 YENEEA. The ends lost 5 bases at V and 6 bases at J; junction bases unmatched: 8. CDR3 sequence: CASSPGQGAPGELFF. The CDR3 DNA sequence: TGTGCCAGCAGCCCAGGGCAGGGGGCGCCCGGGGAGCTGTTTTTT.